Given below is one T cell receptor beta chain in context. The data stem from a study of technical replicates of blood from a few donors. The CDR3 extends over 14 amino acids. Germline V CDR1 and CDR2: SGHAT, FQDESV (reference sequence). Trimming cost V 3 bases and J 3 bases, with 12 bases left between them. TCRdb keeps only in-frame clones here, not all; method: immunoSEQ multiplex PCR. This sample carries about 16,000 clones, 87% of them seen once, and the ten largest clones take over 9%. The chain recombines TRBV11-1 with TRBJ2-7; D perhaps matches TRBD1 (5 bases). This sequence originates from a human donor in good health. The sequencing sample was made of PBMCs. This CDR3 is CASSFNGRDYEQYF. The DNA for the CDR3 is TGTGCCAGCAGCTTCAACGGCAGGGACTACGAGCAGTACTTC.